A single T cell receptor (beta chain) is shown here with its context. Antigen unknown. V was cut by 4 bases and J by 4 bases, with 11 bases left in between. Germline CDR1 and CDR2: SGHNT and YYREEE (reference sequence). This CDR3 contains 13 residues. It was via CD45RO/CCR7/CD25/CD127/CD95/CD27 that CD4+ naive, central memory, regulatory and stem cell-like memory cells were sorted. The source of the sample is a study of beta chain features in type 1 diabetes. Regarding the study as a whole: The cDNA sequencing approach could over-represent high-TCR-expressing cells. In the patient group, naive, central memory and Treg TCRB repertoires seemed more alike than in the healthy donor group. People with Type 1 diabetes carried modestly yet significantly shorter TCRB CDR3s in all four CD4+ subsets.

Every isolated RNA sample was fully reverse transcribed, so sequencing captured expressed TCRB transcripts. Data came from immunoSEQ multiplex PCR; TCRdb stores just in-frame clones and leaves some out. In the table there are about 170,000 clones, under 9.5% of which are singletons. Material: central memory CD4+ T cells from blood. The clonotype originates from a man between 18 and 29 years old with type 1 diabetes. The rearrangement links TRBV5-4 to TRBJ1-1, with a tentative D call TRBD1 (5 bases). The CDR3 spells CASSQGSSTEAFF. The CDR3, as DNA: TGTGCCAGCAGCCAGGGTAGCAGCACTGAAGCTTTCTTT.